This T cell receptor beta chain came from a study of T cell repertoires in cytomegalovirus infection. The germline CDR1 and CDR2 sequences are SGDLS and YYNGEE. V was cut by 3 bases and J by 6 bases, with 12 bases left in between. This CDR3 has 13 residues. Study conclusions and caveats: Dominant in the ex vivo response were TCR beta clonotypes restricted by HLA-C and specific for CMV.

TCRdb processed the reads anew with MiXCR; each CDR3 protein has one entry. The sample consists of about 920,000 distinct CDR3 sequences, approximately 31% of them appearing once. This clonotype was seen only a few times. Its antigen is not known. V and J are TRBV9 and TRBJ1-2; D perhaps matches TRBD1 (5 bases). The sequenced sample was cultured CD8+ T cells from PBMCs, obtained from culture after CMV antigen stimulation. This clonotype was sampled from a human donor in good health (CMV status not recorded). Some clones in this sample may be carry-over from other donors' samples. CDR3: CASSAAGGNGYTF. In DNA form, the CDR3 reads TGTGCCAGCAGCGCCGCGGGGGGTAATGGCTACACCTTC. The full variable domain, its missing parts supplied by reference TRBV9 and TRBJ1-2, is DSGVTQTPKHLITATGQRVTLRCSPRSGDLSVYWYQQSLDQGLQFLIQYYNGEERAKGNILERFSAQQFPDLHSELNLSSLELGDSALYFCASSAAGGNGYTFGSGTRLTVV.